The clone carrying this TCR beta chain has more than one count but fewer than ten. Antigen specificity is unknown. The data originate from a study of OX40 agonist ivuxolimab in advanced cancers. Overall study: Dose-escalation patients suffered from hepatocellular carcinoma, melanoma, renal cell or head and neck cancer.

Study results and limitations: Researchers did not determine the expanded peripheral T cells' antigen specificity.

This CDR3 has 15 residues. Trimming left V 6 bases short and J 4 bases short, with 18 bases between. The germline V gene encodes CDR1 WSHSY and CDR2 SAAADI. Some clones are missing from TCRdb's copy, which holds only in-frame ones; the method was immunoSEQ multiplex PCR. The repertoire has 50,000 to 75,000 clones, 70% to 90% of them found once; the top ten carry roughly 0.5%. The sample in question was CD4+ or CD8+ T cells sorted from blood, obtained in a trial of the OX40 agonist ivuxolimab. The TCR originated in an adult with an advanced solid tumor such as melanoma, head and neck, liver or kidney cancer. J is TRBJ2-5 and V is TRBV10-2; tentative D call: TRBD2 (5 bases). The CDR3 here is CASRALAPGRETQYF. The CDR3, as DNA: TGCGCCAGCAGAGCCCTAGCCCCCGGGCGAGAGACCCAGTACTTC.